Included here is one T cell receptor (beta chain) sequence, with context. CDR3 length: 15 residues. V was trimmed by 6 bases and J by 2 bases, leaving 14 bases between them. Germline CDR1 MDHEN, CDR2 SYDVKM. Original methodology: Amplification from reference gene primers served as the basis for estimated nucleated cell counts. Assay used: immunoSEQ multiplex PCR; TCRdb lists only in-frame clones, some missing. Clone size and V and J calls were adopted from that table, with D and trimming inferred from the DNA. The table lists 70,000 or so clones, more than 80% of them singletons. The source of the sample is a study of blood T cell repertoires in COVID-19. Turning to the study itself: From the United States, Italy and Spain came samples of acute and convalescent COVID-19. T cells, B-cell-depleted T cells, or PBMCs supplied cDNA or gDNA.

The sequenced sample was peripheral blood. The TCR was taken from a woman older than 75 with active COVID-19. The gene calls are TRBV28 and TRBJ1-3, with a possible D match to TRBD1 (5 bases). Here the CDR3 DNA reads TGTGCCAGCAGACTCAGGGCACTGCCTGGAAACACCATATATTTT. Its protein product is CASRLRALPGNTIYF.